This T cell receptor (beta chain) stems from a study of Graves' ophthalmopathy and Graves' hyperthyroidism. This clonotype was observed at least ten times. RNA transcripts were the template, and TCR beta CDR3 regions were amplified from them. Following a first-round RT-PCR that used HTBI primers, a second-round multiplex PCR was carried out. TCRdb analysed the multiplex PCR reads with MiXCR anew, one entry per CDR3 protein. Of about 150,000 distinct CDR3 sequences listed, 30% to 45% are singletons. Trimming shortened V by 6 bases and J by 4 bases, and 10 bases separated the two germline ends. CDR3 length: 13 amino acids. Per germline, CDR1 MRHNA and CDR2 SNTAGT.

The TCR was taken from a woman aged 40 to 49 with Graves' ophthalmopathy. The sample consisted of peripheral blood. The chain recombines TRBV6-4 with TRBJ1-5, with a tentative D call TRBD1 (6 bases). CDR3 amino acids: CASSITGNQPQHF. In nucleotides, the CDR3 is TGTGCCAGCAGCATTACAGGGAATCAGCCCCAGCATTTT.